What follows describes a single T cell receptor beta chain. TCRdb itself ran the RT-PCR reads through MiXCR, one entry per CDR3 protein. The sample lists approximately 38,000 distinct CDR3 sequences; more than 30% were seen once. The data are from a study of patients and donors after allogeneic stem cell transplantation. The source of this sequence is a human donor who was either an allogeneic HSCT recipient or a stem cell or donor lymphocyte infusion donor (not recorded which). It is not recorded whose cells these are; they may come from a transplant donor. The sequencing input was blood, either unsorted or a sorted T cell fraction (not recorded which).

In DNA, the CDR3 is TGCAGAGATATATGCTCCGCTCTGGATTCACCCCTCCACTTT. It encodes CRDICSALDSPLHF. The J gene is TRBJ1-6, the V gene TRBV29-1; D is undetermined. CDR3 length equals 14 residues. CDR1 and CDR2 (germline): SQVTM, ANQGSEA. Variable domain in full (rest from reference TRBV29-1 and TRBJ1-6): SAVISQKPSRDICQRGTSLTIQCQVDSQVTMMFWYRQQPGQSLTLIATANQGSEATYESGFVIDKFPISRPNLTFSTLTVSNMSPEDSSIYLCRDICSALDSPLHFGNGTRLTVT.